One T cell receptor (beta chain) is described in this entry. Its specificity is not known. This PCR relied on a set of 60 Vbeta primers and 13 Jbeta primers. Profiling relied on immunoSEQ multiplex PCR, and the TCRdb table lists in-frame clones only, not all of them. The sample carries approximately 140,000 clones, around 80% recorded once. These data are taken from a study of cytomegalovirus exposure and HLA in healthy donors. General study findings and limits: The investigators catalogued 180 or so TCR beta chains as cytomegalovirus-associated.

Germline V gives CDR1 SGDLS, CDR2 YYNGEE. V was trimmed by 0 bases and J by 2 bases, leaving 5 bases between them. The CDR3 loop spans 13 amino acids. Healthy individuals who donated bone marrow served as the donors. The gene calls are TRBV9 and TRBJ2-5, with D hard to call. This receptor was taken from a man aged 35-49 years in good health and CMV-seronegative. Material: PBMCs. DNA of the CDR3: TGTGCCAGCAGCGTAGCTGTTCAAGAGACCCAGTACTTC. Its translation: CASSVAVQETQYF.